This is a list of T cell receptor beta chains from one sample in a study of blood T cell repertoires in COVID-19. Sequencing used immunoSEQ multiplex PCR; TCRdb keeps in-frame clones, though not all of them. This sample yields about 420,000 clones, of which approximately 90% are seen a single time; roughly 0.76% belongs to the top ten. The sequencing input was peripheral blood. These receptor sequences come from a man younger than 30 with COVID-19, enrolled during active disease. Both conserved end residues are part of each CDR3. D genes are given only for firm matches. Size is stated for part of the rows, as once, few or many counts, or as a class when the clone is expanded.

j_gene: TRBJ1-4; v_gene: TRBV7-6; d_gene: TRBD1; abundance: once; CDR3nt: TGTGCCAGCAGCCTCAACCGAGGGGGCGGAGTAGGAACTAATGAAAAACTGTTTTTT; CDR3aa: CASSLNRGGGVGTNEKLFF
j_gene: TRBJ2-5; v_gene: TRBV7-9; d_gene: TRBD1; abundance: .; CDR3nt: TGTGCCAGCAGCTGGGACAGCTCTCCGGCTGGGGATCGGGAGACCCAGTACTTC; CDR3aa: CASSWDSSPAGDRETQYF
j_gene: TRBJ1-5; v_gene: TRBV27; d_gene: TRBD1; abundance: .; CDR3nt: TGTGCCAGCAGTTTAAAGACAGGGCAGCAGCCCCAGCATTTT; CDR3aa: CASSLKTGQQPQHF
j_gene: TRBJ1-6; v_gene: TRBV5-1; d_gene: .; abundance: .; CDR3nt: TGCGCCAGCAGCTTGGAGGCGACATCACCCCTCCACTTT; CDR3aa: CASSLEATSPLHF
j_gene: TRBJ1-2; v_gene: TRBV19; d_gene: TRBD1; abundance: .; CDR3nt: TGTGCCAGTAGGAGAGACAGGGACTATGGCTACACCTTC; CDR3aa: CASRRDRDYGYTF
j_gene: TRBJ1-2; v_gene: TRBV5-6; d_gene: .; abundance: .; CDR3nt: TGTGCCAGCAGCTTTGCAGGGTTTAGTAGCTACACCTTC; CDR3aa: CASSFAGFSSYTF
j_gene: TRBJ2-7; v_gene: TRBV6-1; d_gene: .; abundance: .; CDR3nt: TGTGCCAGCAGTGAGGGCCTTTCCAGCGAGCAGTACTTC; CDR3aa: CASSEGLSSEQYF
j_gene: TRBJ1-1; v_gene: TRBV5-1; d_gene: .; abundance: .; CDR3nt: TGCGCCAGCAGCCCACAGCCCTCAGGGACTGAAGCTTTCTTT; CDR3aa: CASSPQPSGTEAFF
j_gene: TRBJ2-3; v_gene: TRBV9; d_gene: .; abundance: .; CDR3nt: TGTGCCAGCAGCGTACTACTAGATGTTCGCACAGATACGCAGTATTTT; CDR3aa: CASSVLLDVRTDTQYF
j_gene: TRBJ1-5; v_gene: TRBV30; d_gene: .; abundance: .; CDR3nt: TGTGCCTGGAGTCGGCAGGGAGGCCAGCCCCAGCATTTT; CDR3aa: CAWSRQGGQPQHF
j_gene: TRBJ2-5; v_gene: TRBV15; d_gene: .; abundance: .; CDR3nt: TGTGCCACCAGCAGAGATAGTGGGCAGGGTGCACTCGGGACCCAGTACTTC; CDR3aa: CATSRDSGQGALGTQYF
j_gene: TRBJ2-7; v_gene: TRBV7-9; d_gene: TRBD2; abundance: once; CDR3nt: TGTGCCAGCAGCTTAGTGGGGACTAGGGTGTACGAGCAGTACTTC; CDR3aa: CASSLVGTRVYEQYF
j_gene: TRBJ2-7; v_gene: TRBV14; d_gene: .; abundance: .; CDR3nt: TGTGCCAGCAGCCGAAGTAGAGGGGAGCAGTACTTC; CDR3aa: CASSRSRGEQYF
j_gene: TRBJ1-1; v_gene: TRBV7-9; d_gene: .; abundance: .; CDR3nt: TGTGCCAGCAGCTTAGAACAGGATGCTTTCTTT; CDR3aa: CASSLEQDAFF
j_gene: TRBJ2-7; v_gene: TRBV27; d_gene: TRBD1; abundance: few; CDR3nt: TGTGCCAGCAGTTTAGAGGGGACAGGGTATTACGAGCAGTACTTC; CDR3aa: CASSLEGTGYYEQYF
j_gene: TRBJ1-5; v_gene: TRBV10-3; d_gene: .; abundance: .; CDR3nt: TGTGCCATCAGTGAGTCGAATTTTTATAAGGGGAATCAGCCCCAGCATTTT; CDR3aa: CAISESNFYKGNQPQHF
j_gene: TRBJ2-5; v_gene: TRBV7-9; d_gene: .; abundance: .; CDR3nt: TGTGCCAGCAGCTTAGCGGGGCAACCCCAAGAGACCCAGTACTTC; CDR3aa: CASSLAGQPQETQYF
j_gene: TRBJ1-3; v_gene: TRBV7-2; d_gene: TRBD1; abundance: few; CDR3nt: TGTGCCAGCAGCAGACAGGGAAATGGAAACACCATATATTTT; CDR3aa: CASSRQGNGNTIYF
j_gene: TRBJ1-4; v_gene: TRBV5-1; d_gene: .; abundance: .; CDR3nt: TGCGCCAGCAGCTTGGGGACGGACCCACGAGGGGAAAAACTGTTTTTT; CDR3aa: CASSLGTDPRGEKLFF
j_gene: TRBJ1-3; v_gene: TRBV2; d_gene: .; abundance: .; CDR3nt: TGTGCCAGCAGTCCCGAGACACCTTACTCTGGAAACACCATATATTTT; CDR3aa: CASSPETPYSGNTIYF
j_gene: TRBJ1-1; v_gene: TRBV27; d_gene: .; abundance: .; CDR3nt: TGTGCCAGCAGTTCAGGGTACGGTGAAGCTTTCTTT; CDR3aa: CASSSGYGEAFF
j_gene: TRBJ2-6; v_gene: TRBV5-1; d_gene: TRBD1; abundance: .; CDR3nt: TGCGCCAGCAGCTTGGTCGGGACAGGTGCCTCTGGGGCCAACGTCCTGACTTTC; CDR3aa: CASSLVGTGASGANVLTF
j_gene: TRBJ1-1; v_gene: TRBV6-1; d_gene: .; abundance: .; CDR3nt: TGTGCCAGCAGTGAAGCGCTTGGGGGGGCCCAAGCTTTCTTT; CDR3aa: CASSEALGGAQAFF
j_gene: TRBJ1-2; v_gene: TRBV15; d_gene: .; abundance: .; CDR3nt: TGTGCCACCAGCAGAGGGACAGTTGGCTACACCTTC; CDR3aa: CATSRGTVGYTF
j_gene: TRBJ2-1; v_gene: TRBV5-1; d_gene: TRBD2; abundance: .; CDR3nt: TGCGCCAGCCGGCGGGGGGCCAGCAATGAGCAGTTCTTC; CDR3aa: CASRRGASNEQFF
j_gene: TRBJ2-1; v_gene: TRBV4-1; d_gene: TRBD2; abundance: .; CDR3nt: TGCGCCAGCAGCCAAGATCAGGGTAGCGGGGCTTACAATGAGCAGTTCTTC; CDR3aa: CASSQDQGSGAYNEQFF
j_gene: TRBJ1-1; v_gene: TRBV19; d_gene: TRBD1; abundance: .; CDR3nt: TGTGCCAGTAGTTCCCGGACAGGAGGGACTGAAGCTTTCTTT; CDR3aa: CASSSRTGGTEAFF
j_gene: TRBJ2-3; v_gene: TRBV12-3/TRBV12-4; d_gene: .; abundance: .; CDR3nt: TGTGCCAGCAGTTTCGCGGGACTAGATACGCAGTATTTT; CDR3aa: CASSFAGLDTQYF
j_gene: TRBJ1-1; v_gene: TRBV5-5; d_gene: .; abundance: .; CDR3nt: TGTGCCAGCAGCTTTCAGACTTTGAACACTGAAGCTTTCTTT; CDR3aa: CASSFQTLNTEAFF
j_gene: TRBJ1-5; v_gene: TRBV21-1; d_gene: .; abundance: .; CDR3nt: TGTGCCAGCAGCAATTTTACACTGAGACAGGGCCTATATAGCAATCAGCCCCAGCATTTT; CDR3aa: CASSNFTLRQGLYSNQPQHF
j_gene: TRBJ1-2; v_gene: TRBV6-1; d_gene: .; abundance: .; CDR3nt: TGTGCCAGCAGTGAAGCGGGCAGTAACTATGGCTACACCTTC; CDR3aa: CASSEAGSNYGYTF
j_gene: TRBJ2-2; v_gene: TRBV7-9; d_gene: .; abundance: .; CDR3nt: TGTGCCAGCAGCTTACTCAGGGTTGGCGGGGAGCTGTTTTTT; CDR3aa: CASSLLRVGGELFF
j_gene: TRBJ1-1; v_gene: TRBV30; d_gene: .; abundance: .; CDR3nt: TGTGCCTGGAGTATCGGGAACACTGAAGCTTTCTTT; CDR3aa: CAWSIGNTEAFF
j_gene: TRBJ2-6; v_gene: TRBV25-1; d_gene: .; abundance: .; CDR3nt: TGTGCCAGCAGTGAATTAGGGGGTTCTGGGGCCAACGTCCTGACTTTC; CDR3aa: CASSELGGSGANVLTF
j_gene: TRBJ2-2; v_gene: TRBV2; d_gene: .; abundance: .; CDR3nt: TGTGCCAGCAGTGAAATCTCAGGGGACACCGGGGAGCTGTTTTTT; CDR3aa: CASSEISGDTGELFF
j_gene: TRBJ2-7; v_gene: TRBV11-3; d_gene: .; abundance: .; CDR3nt: TGTGCCAGCAGCTCCTACCATGACACAAAGACCGACGAGCAGTACTTC; CDR3aa: CASSSYHDTKTDEQYF
j_gene: TRBJ2-2; v_gene: TRBV2; d_gene: .; abundance: .; CDR3nt: TGTGCCAGCATTGGCGGGACCGCGAACACCGGGGAGCTGTTTTTT; CDR3aa: CASIGGTANTGELFF
j_gene: TRBJ2-6; v_gene: TRBV25-1; d_gene: TRBD1; abundance: .; CDR3nt: TGTGCCAGCACCAAACCGGGACAGGGAGCGACTGGGGCCAACGTCCTGACTTTC; CDR3aa: CASTKPGQGATGANVLTF